This TCR beta chain was captured in a study of blood T cells in healthy people across ages (dated by TCRdb to about 2015). Regarding the research as a whole: Template switching captured roughly one uniquely barcoded TCR beta cDNA molecule per two T cells in model experiments. To track age-related changes in TCR beta repertoire diversity, the study relied on deep sequencing normalized with unique cDNA molecular identifiers. The donors were divided into four age groups: young (average around 17 years), middle-aged (around 41), aged (around 67) and long-lived (82). Donors of different ages were randomly distributed across sequencing lanes to avoid experimental bias. Two additional independent replicas of 1 million unique cDNA reads from the same blood draw were analyzed for two donors (one aged 18 to 29 and one aged 80 or older).

The 39 donors, aged about 6 to 95 years, were systemically healthy Caucasian individuals from Russia. About 10 milliliters of peripheral blood were collected from each donor into EDTA-treated Vacutainer tubes. Ficoll-Paque density-gradient centrifugation was used to isolate PBMCs, with at least 6.5 million per sample. Total RNA was extracted from PBMCs with Trizol reagent, with at least 5 micrograms obtained per sample. Naive CD45RAhigh/CD27high T cell percentages were measured by flow cytometry on a PBMC aliquot from every donor. Concerning this clonotype itself: It has no known antigen specificity. One base away there is no much larger clone; base qualities are not given.

What the research found in general, with its limitations: Observed TCR beta diversity per million T cells fell roughly linearly with age, and a significant reduction was already apparent by age roughly 40. Total diversity estimates from one million sequenced T cells were considered lower bounds and underestimates. Because the CMV infection status of the donors was unknown, age-related changes in expanded clonotypes may potentially have been confounded. Bulk unsorted PBMC profiling prevented conclusive comparison of naive and antigen-experienced compartments. Observed TCR beta diversity correlated strongly with the percentage of naive T cells measured by flow cytometry. The long-lived group showed more naive CD4+ T cells, fewer expanded clones and increased TCR diversity than the aged group, suggesting age selection.

Libraries were made using 5' RACE. TCRdb shows the sequencer as Illumina HiSeq 2500. A second PCR of roughly 6 to 12 cycles was run with a J-beta primer mix and a sample-barcoded 5' primer. A template-switch 5' adaptor carrying 12 random nucleotides introduced a unique molecular identifier onto each TCR beta cDNA molecule. Each sample yielded at least 3 million CDR3-containing paired-end reads. All of the RNA was converted into first-strand cDNA using the Mint cDNA synthesis kit, with a TRBC-specific oligonucleotide serving as the primer. All cDNA was treated with uracil-DNA glycosylase and then went through a first 18-cycle PCR with the universal primers M1SS and BC2_uni_R. The original pipeline was this. For normalization, 1 million high-quality reads were randomly selected from each sample, with every read carrying a distinct molecular identifier. Instead of being binned into consensus sequences, reads that shared molecular identifiers were thrown out. MiTCR, run with a Q25 quality threshold and the strictest error-elimination algorithm, handled CDR3 identification, clonotype clustering and error correction. A nonparametric unseen species model with Euler transformation was used to estimate lower-bound total TCR beta diversity. TCRdb took the public reads, trimmed them with fastp at Q25, ran MiXCR for clone calling and kept in-frame beta chains. For every CDR3 protein sequence, its rows merge into one entry that carries the most common genes and DNA. The V and J calls follow TCRdb's processing rather than the paper's. This sample gives around 1.1 million distinct CDR3 sequences in total; 35% to 40% of them show up just once. The top ten clonotypes cover around 13% of the sample.

Including cysteine and phenylalanine, the CDR3 has 12 amino acids. Just the 36-base CDR3 DNA is kept, in frame starting at base 1. From a lookup of the germline V gene, CDR1 and CDR2 are SQVTM and ANQGSEA. V lost 4 bases and J lost 4 bases, and the count of bases not matched to a germline gene is 0. The chain is encoded by TRBV29-1 joined to TRBJ2-5, and TRBD1 matches 10 of the central bases. Sample: blood. This sequence was found in a man younger than 35 in good health. The nucleotide sequence reads TGCAGCGTTGGGGACAGGGGAGAGACCCAGTACTTC. Its protein reads: CSVGDRGETQYF.